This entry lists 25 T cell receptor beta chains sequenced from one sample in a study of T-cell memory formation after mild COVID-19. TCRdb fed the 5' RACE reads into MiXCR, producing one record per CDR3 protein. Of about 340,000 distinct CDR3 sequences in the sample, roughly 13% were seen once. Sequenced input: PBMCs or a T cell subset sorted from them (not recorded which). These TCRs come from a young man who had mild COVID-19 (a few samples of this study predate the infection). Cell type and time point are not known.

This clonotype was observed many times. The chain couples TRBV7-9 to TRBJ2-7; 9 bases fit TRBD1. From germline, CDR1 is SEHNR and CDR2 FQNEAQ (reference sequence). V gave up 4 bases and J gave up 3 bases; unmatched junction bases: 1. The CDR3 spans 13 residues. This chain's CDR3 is CASSWGQGYEQYF. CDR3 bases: TGTGCCAGCAGCTGGGGACAGGGCTACGAGCAGTACTTC.

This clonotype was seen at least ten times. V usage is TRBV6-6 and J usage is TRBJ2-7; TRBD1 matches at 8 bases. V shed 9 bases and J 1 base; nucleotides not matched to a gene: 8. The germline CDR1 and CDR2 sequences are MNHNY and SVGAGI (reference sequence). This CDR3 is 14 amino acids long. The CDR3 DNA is TGTGCCAGTTCAGACAGGGGTGTTTCCTACGAGCAGTACTTC. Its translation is CASSDRGVSYEQYF.

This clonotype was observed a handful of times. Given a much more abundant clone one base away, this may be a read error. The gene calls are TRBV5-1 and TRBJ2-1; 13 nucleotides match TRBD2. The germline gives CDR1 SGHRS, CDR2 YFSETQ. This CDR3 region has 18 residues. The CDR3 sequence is CASSQGTSGVGSYTEQFF. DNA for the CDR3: TGCGCCAGCAGCCAGGGGACTAGCGGGGTCGGCTCCTACACTGAGCAGTTCTTC.

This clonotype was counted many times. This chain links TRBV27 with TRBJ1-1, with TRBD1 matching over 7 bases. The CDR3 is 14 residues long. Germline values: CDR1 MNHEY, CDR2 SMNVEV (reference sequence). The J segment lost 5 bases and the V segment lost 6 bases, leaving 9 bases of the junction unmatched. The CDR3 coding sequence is TGTGCCAGCAGCCTGCTCCAGGGGGGAACTGAAGCTTTCTTT. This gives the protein CASSLLQGGTEAFF.

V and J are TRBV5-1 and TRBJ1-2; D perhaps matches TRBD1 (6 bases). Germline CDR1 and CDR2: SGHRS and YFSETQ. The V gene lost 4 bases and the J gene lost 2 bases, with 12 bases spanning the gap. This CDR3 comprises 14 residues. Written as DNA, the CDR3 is TGCGCCAGCAGCCCACAGGGACCCAACTATGGCTACACCTTC. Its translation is CASSPQGPNYGYTF.

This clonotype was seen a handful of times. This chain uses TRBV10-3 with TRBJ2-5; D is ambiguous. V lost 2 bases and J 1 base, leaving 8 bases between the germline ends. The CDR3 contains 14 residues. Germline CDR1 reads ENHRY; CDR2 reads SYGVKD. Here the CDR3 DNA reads TGTGCCATCAGTGAGATGTATATCCAAGAGACCCAGTACTTC. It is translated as CAISEMYIQETQYF.

In nucleotides, the CDR3 is TGCAGTGCTGGCCAGCAGACCCAGTACTTC. It translates to CSAGQQTQYF. The chain has TRBV20-1 and TRBJ2-5; D is undetermined. This CDR3 comprises 10 residues. Germline V gene sequence: CDR1 DFQATT, CDR2 SNEGSKA (reference sequence). Trimming shortened V by 5 bases and J by 6 bases, and 7 bases separated the two germline ends.

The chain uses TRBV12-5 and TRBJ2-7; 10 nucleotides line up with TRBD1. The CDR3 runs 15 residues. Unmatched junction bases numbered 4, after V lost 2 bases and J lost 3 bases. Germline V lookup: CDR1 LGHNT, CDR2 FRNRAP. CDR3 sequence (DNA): TGTGCTAGTGGTTTGCCTTGGACAGGGGGCTACGAGCAGTACGTC. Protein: CASGLPWTGGYEQYV.

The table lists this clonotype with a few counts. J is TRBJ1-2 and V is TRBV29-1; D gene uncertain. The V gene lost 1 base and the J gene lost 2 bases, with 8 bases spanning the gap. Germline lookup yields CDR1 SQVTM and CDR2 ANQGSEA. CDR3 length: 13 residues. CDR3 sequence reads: CSVEVGRNYGYTF. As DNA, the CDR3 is TGCAGCGTTGAAGTTGGCAGGAACTATGGCTACACCTTC.

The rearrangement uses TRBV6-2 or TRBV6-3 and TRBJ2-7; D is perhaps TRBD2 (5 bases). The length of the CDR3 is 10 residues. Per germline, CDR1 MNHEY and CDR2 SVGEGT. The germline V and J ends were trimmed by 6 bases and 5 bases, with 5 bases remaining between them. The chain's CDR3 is CASSGDEQYF. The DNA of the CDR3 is TGTGCCAGCAGCGGGGACGAGCAGTACTTC.

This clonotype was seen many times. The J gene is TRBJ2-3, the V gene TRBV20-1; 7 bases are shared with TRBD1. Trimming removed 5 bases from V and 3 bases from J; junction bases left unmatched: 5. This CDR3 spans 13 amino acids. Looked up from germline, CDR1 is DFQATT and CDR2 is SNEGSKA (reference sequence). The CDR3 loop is CSAGQARTDTQYF. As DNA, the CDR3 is TGCAGTGCTGGACAGGCCCGGACAGATACGCAGTATTTT.

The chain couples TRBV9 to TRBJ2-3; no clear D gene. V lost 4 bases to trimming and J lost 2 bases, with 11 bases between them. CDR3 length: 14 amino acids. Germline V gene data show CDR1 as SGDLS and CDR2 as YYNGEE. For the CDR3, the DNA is TGTGCCAGCAGCCCGCAAAAGCACACAGATACGCAGTATTTT. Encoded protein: CASSPQKHTDTQYF.

This CDR3 reads CASSSRTGGFTDTQYF. CDR3 DNA: TGCGCCAGCAGCTCCCGGACAGGGGGGTTCACAGATACGCAGTATTTT. The chain is built from TRBV5-1 and TRBJ2-3; TRBD1 matches 10 bases. CDR3 length equals 16 residues. The germline V gene encodes CDR1 SGHRS and CDR2 YFSETQ. Unmatched junction bases numbered 6, after V lost 3 bases and J lost 2 bases.

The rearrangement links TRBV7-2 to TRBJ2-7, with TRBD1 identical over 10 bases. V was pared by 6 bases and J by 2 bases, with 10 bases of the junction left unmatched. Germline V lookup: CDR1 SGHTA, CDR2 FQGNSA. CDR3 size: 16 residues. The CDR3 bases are TGTGCCAGCAGGGCATGGGGGACAGGGGACACCTACGAGCAGTACGTC. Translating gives CASRAWGTGDTYEQYV.

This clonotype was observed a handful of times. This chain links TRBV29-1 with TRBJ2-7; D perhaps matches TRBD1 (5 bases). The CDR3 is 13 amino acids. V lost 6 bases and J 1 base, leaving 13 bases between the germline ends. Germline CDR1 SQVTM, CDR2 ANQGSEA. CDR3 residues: CSVIPRDSYEQYF. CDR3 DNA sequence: TGCAGCGTGATACCCAGGGATTCCTACGAGCAGTACTTC.

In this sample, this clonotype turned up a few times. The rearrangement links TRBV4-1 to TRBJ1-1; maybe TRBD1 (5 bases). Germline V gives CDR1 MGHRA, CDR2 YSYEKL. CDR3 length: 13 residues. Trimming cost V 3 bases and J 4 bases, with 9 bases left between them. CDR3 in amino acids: CASSHRDLTEAFF. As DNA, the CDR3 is TGCGCCAGCAGCCACCGGGACCTCACTGAAGCTTTCTTT.

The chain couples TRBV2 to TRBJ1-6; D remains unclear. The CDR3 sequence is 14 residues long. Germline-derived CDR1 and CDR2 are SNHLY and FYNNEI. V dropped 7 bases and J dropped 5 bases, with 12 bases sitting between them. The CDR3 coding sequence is TGTGCCAGCAAGTTCCAGAGTGATAATTCACCCCTCCACTTT. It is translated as CASKFQSDNSPLHF.

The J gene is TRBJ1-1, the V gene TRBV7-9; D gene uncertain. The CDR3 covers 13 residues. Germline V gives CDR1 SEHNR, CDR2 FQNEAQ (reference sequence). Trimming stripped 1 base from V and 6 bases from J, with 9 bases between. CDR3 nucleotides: TGTGCCAGCAGCTTAGACGGGAGCGCTGAAGCTTTCTTT. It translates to CASSLDGSAEAFF. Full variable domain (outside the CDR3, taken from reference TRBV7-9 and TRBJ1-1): DTGVSQNPRHKITKRGQNVTFRCDPISEHNRLYWYRQTLGQGPEFLTYFQNEAQLEKSRLLSDRFSAERPKGSFSTLEIQRTEQGDSAMYLCASSLDGSAEAFFGQGTRLTVV.

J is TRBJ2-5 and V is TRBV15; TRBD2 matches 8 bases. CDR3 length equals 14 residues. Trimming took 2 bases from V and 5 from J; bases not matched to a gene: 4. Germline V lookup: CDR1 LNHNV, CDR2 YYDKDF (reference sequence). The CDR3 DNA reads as TGTGCCACCAGCAGACGGGGGGGCGGGGAGACCCAGTACTTC. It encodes CATSRRGGGETQYF. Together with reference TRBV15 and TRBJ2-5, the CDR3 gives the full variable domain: DAMVIQNPRYQVTQFGKPVTLSCSQTLNHNVMYWYQQKSSQAPKLLFHYYDKDFNNEADTPDNFQSRRPNTSFCFLDIRSPGLGDTAMYLCATSRRGGGETQYFGPGTRLLVL.

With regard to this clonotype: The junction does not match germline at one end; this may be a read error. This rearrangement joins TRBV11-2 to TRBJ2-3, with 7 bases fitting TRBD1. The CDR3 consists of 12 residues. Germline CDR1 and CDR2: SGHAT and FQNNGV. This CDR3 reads CASSFSESQGDF. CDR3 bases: TGTGCCAGCAGTTTTAGTGAATCCCAGGGGGATTTT.

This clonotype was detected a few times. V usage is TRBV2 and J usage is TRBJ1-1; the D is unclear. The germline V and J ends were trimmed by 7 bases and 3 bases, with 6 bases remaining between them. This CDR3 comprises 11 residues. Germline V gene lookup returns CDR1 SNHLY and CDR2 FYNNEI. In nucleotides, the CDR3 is TGTGCCAGCAACAAGGACACTGAAGCTTTCTTT. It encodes CASNKDTEAFF.

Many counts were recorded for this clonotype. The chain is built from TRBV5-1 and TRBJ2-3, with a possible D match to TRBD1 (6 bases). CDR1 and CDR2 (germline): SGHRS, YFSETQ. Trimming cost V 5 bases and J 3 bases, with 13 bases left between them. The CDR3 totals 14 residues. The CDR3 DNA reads TGCGCCAGCAGTCGGGCAGGGGAGACAGATACGCAGTATTTT. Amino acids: CASSRAGETDTQYF.

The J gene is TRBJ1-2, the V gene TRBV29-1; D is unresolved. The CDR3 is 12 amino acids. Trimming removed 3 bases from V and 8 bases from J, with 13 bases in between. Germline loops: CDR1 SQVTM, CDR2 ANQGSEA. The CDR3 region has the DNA TGCAGCGTTGAGAGGTATAAAGGAGGCTACACCTTC. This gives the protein CSVERYKGGYTF.

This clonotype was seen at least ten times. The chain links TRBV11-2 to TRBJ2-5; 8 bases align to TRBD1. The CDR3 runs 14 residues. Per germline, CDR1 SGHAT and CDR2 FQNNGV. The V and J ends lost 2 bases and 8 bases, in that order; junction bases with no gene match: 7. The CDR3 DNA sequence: TGTGCCAGCAGCTTACCTACAGGGGGGAGAACCCAGTACTTC. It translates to CASSLPTGGRTQYF.

The CDR3 DNA sequence: TGTGCCAGCAGTATAGGTGAAAAACTGTTTTTT. It is translated as CASSIGEKLFF. This rearrangement joins TRBV28 to TRBJ1-4; D gene ambiguous. Trimming removed 5 bases from V and 7 bases from J, with 5 bases in between. CDR1 is MDHEN and CDR2 is SYDVKM in the germline V gene. CDR3 length: 11 amino acids.